This TCR beta chain was recovered during a study of cytomegalovirus exposure and HLA in healthy donors. The study, taken as a whole, reports: A few V segments could not be told apart, such as TRBV6-2 and TRBV6-3, and were left out.

60 Vbeta and 13 Jbeta primers were used in PCR. Sequenced by immunoSEQ multiplex PCR; TCRdb stores in-frame clones only, minus some. Among approximately 290,000 clones listed, 80% were seen once. As regards this clone: Antigen unknown.

Trimming stripped 7 bases from V and 16 bases from J, with 20 bases between. Germline CDR1 and CDR2: SEHNR and FQNEAQ (reference sequence). The CDR3 has 12 residues. This TCR was recovered from a girl aged 2 to 10 in good health and CMV-seronegative. Material: PBMCs. V usage is TRBV7-9 and J usage is TRBJ2-1, with D maybe TRBD2 (6 bases). CDR3 nucleotide sequence: TGTGCCAGCACCGTAGGGGAAGGAGGGCAATTCTTC. It codes for CASTVGEGGQFF. Variable domain in full (rest from reference TRBV7-9 and TRBJ2-1): DTGVSQNPRHKITKRGQNVTFRCDPISEHNRLYWYRQTLGQGPEFLTYFQNEAQLEKSRLLSDRFSAERPKGSFSTLEIQRTEQGDSAMYLCASTVGEGGQFFGPGTRLTVL.